Each of the 13 T cell receptor beta chains below was sequenced from the same sample in a study of T cell repertoires in cytomegalovirus infection. TCRdb redid the calling of the reads with MiXCR, one entry per CDR3 protein. The sample records about 250,000 distinct CDR3 sequences, about 7% being singletons. Sequenced: PBMCs. The origin of the receptors is a human donor in good health (CMV status not recorded). Some clones in this sample may be carry-over from other donors' samples.

In this sample, this clonotype turned up many times. The chain employs TRBV5-1 and TRBJ2-1; D perhaps matches TRBD2 (6 bases). Germline lookup yields CDR1 SGHRS and CDR2 YFSETQ. The CDR3 sequence is 15 residues long. V was shortened by 7 bases and J by 6 bases, with 20 bases between the two germline ends. The CDR3 nucleotides read TGCGCCAGCTGGGGGGACCATACATGGGGCAATGAGCAGTTCTTC. This codes for CASWGDHTWGNEQFF.

In its sample, this clonotype was seen many times. The V gene is TRBV2, the J gene TRBJ1-1; TRBD1 matches 8 bases. After removal of 6 bases from V and 0 bases from J, the junction contained 0 bases not matched to a gene. This CDR3 region has 13 residues. The germline gives CDR1 SNHLY, CDR2 FYNNEI. The CDR3 sequence: CASRGQVNTEAFF. The CDR3 DNA reads as TGTGCCAGCAGGGGACAGGTGAACACTGAAGCTTTCTTT.

This clonotype showed up many times. V gene TRBV7-2 combines with J gene TRBJ1-4; D is possibly TRBD1 (5 bases). This CDR3 region has 13 residues. The germline gives CDR1 SGHTA, CDR2 FQGNSA. The V end lost 0 bases, the J end lost 6 bases, and 5 bases lay between the germline ends. CDR3 nucleotides: TGTGCCAGCAGCTTAGCCAGGGATGAAAAACTGTTTTTT. Encoded protein: CASSLARDEKLFF.

This clonotype showed up many times. In nucleotides, the CDR3 is TGCAGTGCTAGCGACCAGATGGAGACCCAGTACTTC. Translated, it gives CSASDQMETQYF. The genes are TRBV20-1 and TRBJ2-5; no firm D call. Germline V gene data show CDR1 as DFQATT and CDR2 as SNEGSKA (reference sequence). V was cut by 3 bases and J by 5 bases, with 10 bases left in between. This CDR3 region has 12 residues.

This clonotype showed up many times. The rearrangement uses TRBV7-2 and TRBJ2-5; 7 positions match TRBD2. Unmatched junction bases numbered 10, after V lost 5 bases and J lost 1 base. Germline CDR1 and CDR2: SGHTA and FQGNSA. CDR3 size: 16 residues. The CDR3 DNA sequence: TGTGCCAGCAGCCGTTCGGCGGGGGTCCGCCAAGAGACCCAGTACTTC. Protein: CASSRSAGVRQETQYF.

This clonotype came up many times. This rearrangement joins TRBV18 to TRBJ1-1; D perhaps matches TRBD1 (6 bases). This CDR3 spans 13 amino acids. V gave up 3 bases and J gave up 7 bases, with 12 bases separating them. Germline V lookup: CDR1 KGHSH, CDR2 LQKENI. The CDR3 reads CASSPQGSREAFF. The CDR3, as DNA: TGTGCCAGCTCACCCCAGGGGTCCCGTGAAGCTTTCTTT.

This clonotype showed up many times. The V gene is TRBV6-2 or TRBV6-3, the J gene TRBJ2-7, with 7 bases matching TRBD1. With 6 bases clipped from V and 6 bases from J, the junction kept 8 bases outside the gene matches. CDR3 size: 13 residues. From germline, CDR1 is MNHEY and CDR2 SVGEGT. CDR3 loop: CASSSGTASEQYF. CDR3 coding DNA: TGTGCCAGCAGCTCCGGGACAGCCAGCGAGCAGTACTTC.

This clonotype was recorded at least ten times. The chain employs TRBV6-2 or TRBV6-3 and TRBJ2-3, with D possibly being TRBD1 or TRBD2 (5 bases each). CDR1 and CDR2 (germline): MNHEY, SVGEGT. The CDR3 contains 19 residues. V was pared by 2 bases and J by 0 bases, with 21 bases between. CDR3 coding DNA: TGTGCCAGCAGTTACCCGCTGAGGGGCGGTGCTACTAGCACAGATACGCAGTATTTT. Translated, it gives CASSYPLRGGATSTDTQYF.

This clonotype was seen ten or more times. This chain connects TRBV20-1 to TRBJ1-2; the match to TRBD1 covers 7 bases. J gave up 3 bases and V 6 bases, and 4 bases lay outside the gene matches. CDR3 size: 12 residues. Germline CDR1 is DFQATT and CDR2 is SNEGSKA (reference sequence). The CDR3 bases are TGCAGTGCACGGGACAGCTACTATGGCTACACCTTC. Translated: CSARDSYYGYTF.

This clonotype was seen at least ten times. V is TRBV24-1 and J is TRBJ1-5; D uncertain. In germline, CDR1 is KGHDR, CDR2 SFDVKD. This CDR3 is built from 13 residues. The ends were cut back, 4 bases at V and 6 bases at J, with 9 bases in the middle. The CDR3 DNA reads as TGTGCCACCAGTGAGTCACGGAGTCAGCCCCAGCATTTT. Amino acid sequence: CATSESRSQPQHF.

The table lists this clonotype with many counts. The CDR3 nucleotides are TGTGCCAGCACCAAGGGACGGACCACCTGGGATTCACCCCTCCACTTT. This gives the protein CASTKGRTTWDSPLHF. The chain uses TRBV6-2 or TRBV6-3 and TRBJ1-6; TRBD1 is a possible D gene (5 bases). The germline V gene has CDR1 MNHEY and CDR2 SVGEGT. The CDR3 totals 16 residues. V was cut by 7 bases and J by 8 bases, with 21 bases left in between.

The table lists this clonotype with many counts. The rearrangement joins TRBV12-3 or TRBV12-4 to TRBJ1-2, with a possible D match to TRBD1 (6 bases). V lost 5 bases and J lost 5, with 18 bases in between. This CDR3 is built from 15 residues. The CDR3 sequence is CASSTGRIGAYGYTF. CDR3 nucleotide sequence: TGTGCCAGCAGTACAGGGAGAATAGGGGCTTATGGCTACACCTTC.

This clonotype showed up many times. The gene calls are TRBV29-1 and TRBJ2-3, with D perhaps being TRBD1 or TRBD2 (6 bases each). The V end lost 8 bases, the J end lost 5 bases, and 14 bases lay between the germline ends. CDR1 is SQVTM and CDR2 is ANQGSEA in the germline V gene. The CDR3 has 12 amino acids. This CDR3 reads CSLGGGIDTQYF. The CDR3, as DNA: TGCAGCCTTGGGGGCGGGATAGATACGCAGTATTTT.